There are a few counts of the clone carrying this T cell receptor (beta chain). The CDR3 loop spans 16 amino acids. J was trimmed by 0 bases and V by 4 bases; bases with no gene match: 7. In germline, CDR1 is SGDLS, CDR2 YYNGEE. The assay was immunoSEQ multiplex PCR, and TCRdb's table has in-frame clones only and misses some. This sample carries approximately 90,000 clones, about 85% of them seen once, and the ten largest clones take about 3.8%. This sample is drawn from a study of blood T cell repertoires in COVID-19. The receptor was isolated from a man between 60 and 70 years old with acute or convalescent COVID-19. The chain recombines TRBV9 with TRBJ2-3; TRBD1 agrees at 8 bases. Sequencing used peripheral blood. CDR3 region: CASSPRDRMSTDTQYF. The CDR3 DNA reads as TGTGCCAGCAGCCCTCGGGACAGGATGAGCACAGATACGCAGTATTTT.